The T cell receptor (beta chain) described here comes from a study of T cell responses to AZD1222 COVID-19 vaccine. Generated by immunoSEQ multiplex PCR, the TCRdb table keeps only in-frame clones and is missing some. The sample comprises 120,000 or so clones, around nine tenths of which are singletons, and about 5.4% rests with the top ten. In germline, CDR1 is SNHLY, CDR2 FYNNEI. The V segment lost 3 bases and the J segment 4 bases; nucleotides outside the gene matches: 9. CDR3 length: 16 residues. This rearrangement joins TRBV2 to TRBJ2-7; 10 nucleotides match TRBD2. This clonotype was obtained from an adult in good health. This material consisted of peripheral blood, taken on day 0 of AZD1222 vaccination. The chain's CDR3 is CASSDPGLAGEYEQYF. DNA for the CDR3: TGTGCCAGCAGTGATCCTGGGCTAGCGGGAGAGTACGAGCAGTACTTC.